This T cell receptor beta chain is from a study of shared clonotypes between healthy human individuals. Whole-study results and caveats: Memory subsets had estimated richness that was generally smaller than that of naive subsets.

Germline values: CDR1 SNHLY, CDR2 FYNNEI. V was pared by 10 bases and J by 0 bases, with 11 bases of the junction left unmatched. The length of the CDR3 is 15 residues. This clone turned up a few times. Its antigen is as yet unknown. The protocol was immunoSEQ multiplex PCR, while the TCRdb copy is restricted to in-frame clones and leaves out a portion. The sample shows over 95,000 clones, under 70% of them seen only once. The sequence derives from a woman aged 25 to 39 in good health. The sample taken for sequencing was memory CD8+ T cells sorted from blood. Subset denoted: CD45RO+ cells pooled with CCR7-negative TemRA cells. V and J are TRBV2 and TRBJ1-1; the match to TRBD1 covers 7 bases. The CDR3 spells CATRTRGGMNTEAFF. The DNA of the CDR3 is TGTGCCACGAGGACCCGAGGGGGCATGAACACTGAAGCTTTCTTT.